Listed here is a single TCR beta chain. Its antigen target is currently unknown. Base qualities are not recorded, but no much larger clone differs from it by a single base. TCRbeta CDR3 regions were amplified from genomic DNA by means of the immunoSEQ Assay, a bias-controlled multiplex PCR. The authors' analysis ran thus. Nucleated cell counts per sample were estimated from amplification of reference gene primers within the assay. To quantify the absolute abundance of each unique TCRbeta CDR3 rearrangement, sequence reads were collapsed and filtered. Productive Simpson clonality was computed per sample as the square root of Simpson's diversity index over productive rearrangements. Sourced from immuneACCESS, this table was stored by TCRdb with only in-frame sequences that have V and J called. A share of the clones is absent; for the studies checked, an unresolved V gene accounts for under half, and the remainder has no known explanation. From that table come the V and J calls and clone size; the DNA was used to work out D and trimming. The sample profile shows 220,000 or so clones; just under 90% of them were found once. The ten largest clones take up about 0.95% of the sample.

The data were obtained in a study of blood T cell repertoires in COVID-19 (dated by TCRdb to about 2020). For the study in its entirety: The collaborator samples originated in the United States, Italy and Spain and spanned the acute and convalescent phases of COVID-19. The material from the prospective study consisted of cDNA or gDNA derived from T cells, B-cell-depleted T cells, or PBMCs. Deeply sampled blood TCRbeta repertoires from subjects exposed to, actively infected with, or recovered from COVID-19 were included in the dataset. The repertoires were released in a freely available public database meant as a resource for research on the immune response to SARS-CoV-2. The samples were drawn from two sources: the first 160 participants of the ongoing ImmuneRACE study, and fewer than 1,500 subjects contributed by 6 global collaborators. Nearly every sample came with metadata listing a de-identified subject ID, COVID-19 status, age in years and sex. Where HLA class I and class II types were available, the types were taken from metadata supplied by the sample provider, not from assay-based typing.

Results the study describes overall, beyond this receptor: Clinical and demographic metadata were provided uncurated, with the amount varying by source and participant.

From the cysteine through the phenylalanine, the CDR3 covers 14 amino acids. CDR3 DNA only is kept here, 42 bases in frame from base 1. From the germline V gene, CDR1 is MDHEN and CDR2 is SYDVKM. V sheds 1 base and J sheds 2 bases, leaving 8 bases between their ends. Participants in the prospective study were aged roughly 18 to 100 years, lived in under 30 United States geographic areas, and enrolled through a virtual design. In the prospective study, participants were assigned to cohorts based on the clinical history participants reported in a screening survey and a study questionnaire. A participant counted as exposed if, within 2 weeks of entering the study, that participant had been in contact with someone who had a PCR-confirmed or clinician-diagnosed COVID-19 case. In the prospective study, mobile phlebotomists collected whole blood, serum and a nasopharyngeal or oropharyngeal swab from each participant. Prospective study participants could optionally give additional blood draws and questionnaires over an approximately 2-month period. Before DNA extraction, blood samples from the prospective study were shipped at room temperature or frozen.

This TCR came from a man aged 50-59 years who had been exposed to COVID-19. The chain is made from TRBV28 and TRBJ1-2; no D segment can be confidently identified. The sequenced sample was PBMCs or T cells enriched from blood (not recorded which). In nucleotide form, the sequence is TGTGCCAGCAGTTTATCGGTAGAAAACTATGGCTACACCTTC. It specifies CASSLSVENYGYTF.